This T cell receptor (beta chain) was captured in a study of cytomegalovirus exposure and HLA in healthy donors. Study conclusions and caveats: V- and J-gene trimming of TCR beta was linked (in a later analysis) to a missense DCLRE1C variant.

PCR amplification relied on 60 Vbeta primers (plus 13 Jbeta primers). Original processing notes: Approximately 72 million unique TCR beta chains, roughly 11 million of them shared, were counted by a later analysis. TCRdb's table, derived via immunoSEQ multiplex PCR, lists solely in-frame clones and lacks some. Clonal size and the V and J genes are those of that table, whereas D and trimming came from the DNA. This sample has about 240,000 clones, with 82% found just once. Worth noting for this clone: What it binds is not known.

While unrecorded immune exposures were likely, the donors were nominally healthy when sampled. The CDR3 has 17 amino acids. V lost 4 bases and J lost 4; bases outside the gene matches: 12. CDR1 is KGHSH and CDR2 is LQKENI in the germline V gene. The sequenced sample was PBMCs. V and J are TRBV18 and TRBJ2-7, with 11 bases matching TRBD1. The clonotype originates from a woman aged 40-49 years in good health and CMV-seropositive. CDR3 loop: CASSHAGTGGRLYEQYF. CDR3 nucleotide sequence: TGTGCCAGCTCACACGCCGGGACAGGGGGAAGGTTATACGAGCAGTACTTC.